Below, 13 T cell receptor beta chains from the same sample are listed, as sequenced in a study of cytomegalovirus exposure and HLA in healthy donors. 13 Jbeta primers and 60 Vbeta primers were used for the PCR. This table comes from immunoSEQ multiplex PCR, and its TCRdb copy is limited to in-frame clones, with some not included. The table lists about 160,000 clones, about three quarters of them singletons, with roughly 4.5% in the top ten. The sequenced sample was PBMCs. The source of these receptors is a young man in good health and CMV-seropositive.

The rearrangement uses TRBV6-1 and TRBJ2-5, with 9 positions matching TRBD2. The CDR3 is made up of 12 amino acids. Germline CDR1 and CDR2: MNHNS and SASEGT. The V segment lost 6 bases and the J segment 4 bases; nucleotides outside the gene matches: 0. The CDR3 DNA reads TGTGCCAGCAGAGCGGGAGGAGAGACCCAGTACTTC. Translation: CASRAGGETQYF.

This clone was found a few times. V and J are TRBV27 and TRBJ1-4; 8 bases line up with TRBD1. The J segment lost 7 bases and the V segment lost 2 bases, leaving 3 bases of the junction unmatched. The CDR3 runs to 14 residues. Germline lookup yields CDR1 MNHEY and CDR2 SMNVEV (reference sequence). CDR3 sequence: CASSLQGAFEKLFF. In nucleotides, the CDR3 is TGTGCCAGCAGTTTACAGGGGGCGTTTGAAAAACTGTTTTTT.

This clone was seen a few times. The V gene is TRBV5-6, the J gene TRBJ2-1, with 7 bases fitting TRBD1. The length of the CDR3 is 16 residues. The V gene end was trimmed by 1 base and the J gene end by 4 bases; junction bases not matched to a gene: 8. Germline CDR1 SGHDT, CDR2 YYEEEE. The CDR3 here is CASSLKAGGLYNEQFF. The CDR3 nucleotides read TGTGCCAGCAGCTTGAAGGCAGGGGGTTTATACAATGAGCAGTTCTTC.

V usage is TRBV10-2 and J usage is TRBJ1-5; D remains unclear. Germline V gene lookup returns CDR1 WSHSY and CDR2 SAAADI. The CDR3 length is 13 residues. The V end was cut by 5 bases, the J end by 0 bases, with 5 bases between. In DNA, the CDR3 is TGCGCCAGCAGTACAGCTAGCAATCAGCCCCAGCATTTT. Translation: CASSTASNQPQHF.

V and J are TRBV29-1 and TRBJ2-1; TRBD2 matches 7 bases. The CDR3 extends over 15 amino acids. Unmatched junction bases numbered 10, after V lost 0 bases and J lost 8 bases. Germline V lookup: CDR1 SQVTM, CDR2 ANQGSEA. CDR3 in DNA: TGCAGCGTTGAAGATCGGGGTCGGGGGGTGGATGAGCAGTTCTTC. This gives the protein CSVEDRGRGVDEQFF.

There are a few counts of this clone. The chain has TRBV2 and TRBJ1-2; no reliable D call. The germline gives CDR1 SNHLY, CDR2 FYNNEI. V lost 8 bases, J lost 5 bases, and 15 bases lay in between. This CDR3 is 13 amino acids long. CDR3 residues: CASVPNPRYGYTF. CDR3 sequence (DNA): TGTGCCAGCGTTCCTAACCCGAGATATGGCTACACCTTC.

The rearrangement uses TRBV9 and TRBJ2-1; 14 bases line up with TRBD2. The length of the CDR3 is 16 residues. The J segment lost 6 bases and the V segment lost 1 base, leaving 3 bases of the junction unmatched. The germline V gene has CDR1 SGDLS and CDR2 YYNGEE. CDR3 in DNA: TGTGCCAGCAGCGTATTGACTAGCGGGGGGGGCAATGAGCAGTTCTTC. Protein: CASSVLTSGGGNEQFF.

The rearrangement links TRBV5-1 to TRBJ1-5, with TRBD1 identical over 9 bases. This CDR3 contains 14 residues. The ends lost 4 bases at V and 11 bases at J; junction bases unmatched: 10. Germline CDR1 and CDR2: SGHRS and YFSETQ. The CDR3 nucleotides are TGCGCCAGCAGCCCGACAGGGGGAGATATGACCCAGCATTTT. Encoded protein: CASSPTGGDMTQHF.

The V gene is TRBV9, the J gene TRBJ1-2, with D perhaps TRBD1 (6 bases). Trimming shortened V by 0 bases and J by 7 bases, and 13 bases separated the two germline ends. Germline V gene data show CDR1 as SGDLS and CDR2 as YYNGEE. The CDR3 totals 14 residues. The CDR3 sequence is CASSVGGGSSGYTF. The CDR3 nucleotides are TGTGCCAGCAGCGTAGGGGGGGGCTCTTCTGGCTACACCTTC.

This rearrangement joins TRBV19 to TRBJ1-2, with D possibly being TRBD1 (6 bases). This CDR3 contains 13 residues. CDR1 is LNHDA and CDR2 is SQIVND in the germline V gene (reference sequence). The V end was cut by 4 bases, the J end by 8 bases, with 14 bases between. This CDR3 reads CASSNPGGGGYTF. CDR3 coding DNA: TGTGCCAGTAGTAACCCCGGGGGGGGCGGCTACACCTTC.

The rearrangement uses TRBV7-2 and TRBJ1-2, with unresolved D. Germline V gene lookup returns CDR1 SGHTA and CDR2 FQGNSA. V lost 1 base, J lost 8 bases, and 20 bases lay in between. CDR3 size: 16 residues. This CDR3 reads CASSLVGEHFRMGYTF. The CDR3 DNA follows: TGTGCCAGCAGCTTAGTCGGGGAACACTTTAGGATGGGCTACACCTTC.

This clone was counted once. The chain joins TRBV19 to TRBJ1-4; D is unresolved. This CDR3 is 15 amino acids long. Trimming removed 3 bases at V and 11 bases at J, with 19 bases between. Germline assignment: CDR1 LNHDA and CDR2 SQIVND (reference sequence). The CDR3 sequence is CASSISGGSRRKLFF. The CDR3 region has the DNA TGTGCCAGTAGTATCAGCGGCGGTTCGCGAAGGAAACTGTTTTTT.

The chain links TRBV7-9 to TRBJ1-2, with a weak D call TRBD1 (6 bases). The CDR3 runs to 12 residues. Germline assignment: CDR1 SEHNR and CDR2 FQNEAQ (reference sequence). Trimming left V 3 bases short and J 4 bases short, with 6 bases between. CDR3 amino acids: CASSLGAYGYTF. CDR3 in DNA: TGTGCCAGCAGCTTGGGGGCCTATGGCTACACCTTC.